This entry lists 25 T cell receptor beta chains sequenced from one sample in a study of regulatory T cells in long-lasting Graves disease (dated by TCRdb to the early 2020s). The meaning of the sample's time point label: newly diagnosed GD, antithyroid drugs for less than 3 months. For both TCR sequencing and RNA sequencing, RNA was extracted from PBMCs in TRIzol. The library was obtained by multiplex PCR. Sequencing was performed on an Illumina HiSeq 4000. CDR3 regions were amplified by Arm-PCR with iRepertoire HTBI primers to construct TCR beta libraries. In-frame beta chains were kept once TCRdb had trimmed the public reads at Q25 with fastp and called clones with MiXCR. One record per CDR3 amino acid sequence lists the most common genes and DNA. The sample table lists about 470,000 distinct CDR3 sequences, just under 15% of them with a count of one. The ten largest clones represent 16% of the sample.

The same specimen was also included in a second study, on T cells in Graves' hyperthyroidism and ophthalmopathy.

Sample: peripheral blood mononuclear cells (PBMCs), taken at new diagnosis, from a patient treated with antithyroid drugs. Every receptor here comes from a woman in her twenties or thirties with Graves disease. Donor details come from another sample of the same person, matched by shared clones.

V usage is TRBV7-3 and J usage is TRBJ2-4; possible D gene TRBD1, 5 bases. The V end lost 3 bases, the J end lost 0 bases, and 12 bases lay between the germline ends. The germline V gene encodes CDR1 SGHTA and CDR2 FQGTGA. CDR3 length: 16 residues. This chain's CDR3 is CASSLGQILAKNIQYF. The DNA for the CDR3 is TGTGCCAGCAGCTTGGGGCAGATTCTAGCCAAAAACATTCAGTACTTC.

This clonotype was counted only a few times. A much bigger clone sits one base away, suggesting this may be a read error. The chain combines TRBV7-2 with TRBJ2-3, with 12 bases fitting TRBD2. This CDR3 comprises 15 residues. The ends lost 6 bases at V and 2 bases at J; junction bases unmatched: 3. Germline-derived CDR1 and CDR2 are SGHTA and FQGNSA. CDR3 protein: CASSRLAGDTDTQYF. The CDR3 DNA reads TGTGCCAGCAGTCGACTAGCGGGAGACACAGATACGCAGTATTTT.

This clonotype has ten or more counts. This chain uses TRBV28 with TRBJ1-2, with 7 bases fitting TRBD1. Losses at the gene ends were 5 bases for V and 7 bases for J; bases not matched to a gene: 16. Germline V gives CDR1 MDHEN, CDR2 SYDVKM. This CDR3 spans 16 amino acids. Here the CDR3 DNA reads TGTGCCAGCAGTCCGACAGGGTGGGCATCTACCGCTGGCTACACCTTC. This encodes CASSPTGWASTAGYTF.

The sample holds many counts of this clonotype. CDR3 residues: CAWSREGEKLFF. The CDR3 DNA sequence: TGTGCCTGGTCTAGGGAGGGTGAAAAACTGTTTTTT. The J gene is TRBJ1-4, the V gene TRBV30, with no clear D. The V and J ends lost 5 bases and 7 bases respectively, with 11 bases between them. Per the germline V gene, CDR1 is GTSNPN and CDR2 is SVGIG (reference sequence). CDR3 size: 12 residues.

The chain has TRBV11-1 and TRBJ1-5; D uncertain. CDR3 length: 15 amino acids. CDR1 SGHAT and CDR2 FQDESV come from the germline V gene (reference sequence). Trimming took 4 bases from V and 0 from J, leaving 10 bases between them. This CDR3 reads CASSSLGSSNQPQHF. CDR3 DNA sequence: TGTGCCAGCAGCTCCCTGGGCAGTAGCAATCAGCCCCAGCATTTT.

The table lists this clonotype with many counts. The chain has TRBV20-1 and TRBJ2-1, with 12 positions matching TRBD2. The length of the CDR3 is 14 residues. Germline CDR1 DFQATT, CDR2 SNEGSKA (reference sequence). Trimming removed 6 bases from V and 6 bases from J; junction bases left unmatched: 6. CDR3 amino acids: CSAGRTSGINEQFF. In DNA form, the CDR3 reads TGCAGTGCCGGCCGGACTAGCGGGATCAATGAGCAGTTCTTC.

The sample holds many counts of this clonotype. The chain recombines TRBV6-2 or TRBV6-3 with TRBJ2-1; maybe TRBD1 (6 bases). This CDR3 comprises 16 residues. Germline V gene sequence: CDR1 MNHEY, CDR2 SVGEGT. Between the trimmed V and J ends, which lost 5 bases and 6 bases, there was a span of 20 bases. CDR3 protein: CASSTPRQDSLNEQFF. The CDR3 region has the DNA TGTGCCAGCAGTACCCCCCGACAGGATTCCCTCAATGAGCAGTTCTTC.

The table lists this clonotype with many counts. The V gene is TRBV7-2, the J gene TRBJ2-3; 14 bases fit TRBD2. There are 19 residues in the CDR3. V was clipped by 5 bases and J by 2 bases; unmatched bases: 12. Germline CDR1 reads SGHTA; CDR2 reads FQGNSA. The CDR3 coding sequence is TGTGCCAGCAGCGGGACTAGGACTAGCGGGAGGACTCCCACAGATACGCAGTATTTT. Its translation: CASSGTRTSGRTPTDTQYF. The entire variable domain, with the rest obtained from reference TRBV7-2 and TRBJ2-3, is as follows: GAGVSQSPSNKVTEKGKDVELRCDPISGHTALYWYRQSLGQGLEFLIYFQGNSAPDKSGLPSDRFSAERTGGSVSTLTIQRTQQEDSAVYLCASSGTRTSGRTPTDTQYFGPGTRLTVL.

At least ten counts were recorded for this clonotype. The chain employs TRBV24-1 and TRBJ2-2; D might be TRBD2 (6 bases). V shed 6 bases and J shed 5 bases, with 15 bases lying between them. CDR1 and CDR2 from the germline V gene are KGHDR and SFDVKD. The CDR3 totals 15 residues. This CDR3 is CATSRRGPGTGELFF. DNA for the CDR3: TGTGCCACCAGTAGGAGGGGCCCGGGTACCGGGGAGCTGTTTTTT.

This rearrangement joins TRBV12-5 to TRBJ2-5, with 13 bases aligning to TRBD2. CDR3 size: 14 residues. Trimming cost V 7 bases and J 5 bases; bases outside gene matches: 4. Germline-derived CDR1 and CDR2 are LGHNT and FRNRAP. The CDR3 bases are TGTGCTAGTGCCGGACTAGCGGGAGATGAGACCCAGTACTTC. This sequence encodes CASAGLAGDETQYF.

This clonotype was counted many times. The genes are TRBV28 and TRBJ2-2; the match to TRBD1 covers 8 bases. This CDR3 has 16 residues. Germline values: CDR1 MDHEN, CDR2 SYDVKM. J lost 5 bases, V lost 6 bases, and 11 bases had no gene match. The CDR3 nucleotides are TGTGCCAGCAGCGGAGCCGGGACAGGAGAGACCGGGGAGCTGTTTTTT. This gives the protein CASSGAGTGETGELFF.

V usage is TRBV27 and J usage is TRBJ2-7, with TRBD2 matching over 8 bases. CDR1 is MNHEY, CDR2 SMNVEV, per germline (reference sequence). The J segment lost 1 base and the V segment lost 6 bases, leaving 5 bases of the junction unmatched. CDR3 length: 14 amino acids. Here the CDR3 DNA reads TGTGCCAGCAGCAAAACTAGCGGTTCCTACGAGCAGTACTTC. Protein sequence: CASSKTSGSYEQYF.

This clonotype appeared a few times. The chain combines TRBV11-2 with TRBJ2-7; TRBD2 matches 10 bases. V lost 5 bases and J lost 4; bases outside the gene matches: 5. This CDR3 spans 14 amino acids. From germline, CDR1 is SGHAT and CDR2 FQNNGV. CDR3 nucleotides: TGTGCCAGCAGCCACGAAGCGGGAGGGTACGAGCAGTACTTC. Protein: CASSHEAGGYEQYF.

CDR3 nucleotide sequence: TGTGCCAGCAGCGTAGGGGGTAGCGGGGTCTCCTACAATGAGCAGTTCTTC. Its translation: CASSVGGSGVSYNEQFF. V is TRBV9 and J is TRBJ2-1; TRBD2 agrees at 8 bases. The CDR3 length is 17 residues. Germline lookup yields CDR1 SGDLS and CDR2 YYNGEE. V shed 0 bases and J 0 bases; nucleotides not matched to a gene: 5. Full variable domain (remainder filled in from reference TRBV9 and TRBJ2-1): DSGVTQTPKHLITATGQRVTLRCSPRSGDLSVYWYQQSLDQGLQFLIQYYNGEERAKGNILERFSAQQFPDLHSELNLSSLELGDSALYFCASSVGGSGVSYNEQFFGPGTRLTVL.

J is TRBJ1-3 and V is TRBV25-1; tentative D call: TRBD1 (6 bases). The CDR3 runs to 14 residues. Deletions cut 4 bases from V and 1 base from J, with 8 bases between. Per the germline V gene, CDR1 is MGHDK and CDR2 is SYGVNS. The CDR3 region is CASSATGSGNTIYF. The CDR3 region has the DNA TGTGCCAGCAGTGCTACAGGGTCTGGAAACACCATATATTTT. The full variable domain, rest sourced from reference TRBV25-1 and TRBJ1-3, is EADIYQTPRYLVIGTGKKITLECSQTMGHDKMYWYQQDPGMELHLIHYSYGVNSTEKGDLSSESTVSRIRTEHFPLTLESARPSHTSQYLCASSATGSGNTIYFGEGSWLTVV.

On this clonotype itself: The conserved phenylalanine or tryptophan normally closing the CDR3 is absent here, so this likely arose from a read error. The chain joins TRBV20-1 to TRBJ1-2; tentative D call: TRBD1 (5 bases). The V gene's germline CDR1 is DFQATT and CDR2 SNEGSKA (reference sequence). V lost 6 bases, J lost 4 bases, and 15 bases lay in between. CDR3 length: 13 residues. This CDR3 reads CSAQQGFRYGYTS. Written as DNA, the CDR3 is TGCAGTGCACAGCAGGGTTTTCGCTATGGCTACACCTCC.

This clonotype was seen a few times. The chain is built from TRBV15 and TRBJ1-6, with a weak D call TRBD1 (6 bases). This CDR3 has 15 amino acids. CDR1 and CDR2 (germline): LNHNV, YYDKDF (reference sequence). The germline V and J ends were trimmed by 0 bases and 6 bases, with 9 bases remaining between them. The CDR3 DNA sequence: TGTGCCACCAGCAGAGACCGCAGGGGTAATTCACCCCTCCACTTT. This codes for CATSRDRRGNSPLHF.

This clonotype was found a few times. The V call is TRBV27, the J call TRBJ1-6, with 7 nucleotides matching TRBD1. This CDR3 comprises 14 residues. The germline V gene has CDR1 MNHEY and CDR2 SMNVEV (reference sequence). Trimming removed 4 bases from V and 9 bases from J; junction bases left unmatched: 6. The chain's CDR3 is CASSYRGFVSPLHF. The DNA for the CDR3 is TGTGCCAGCAGTTACAGGGGATTTGTTTCACCCCTCCACTTT.

This clonotype was counted between two and nine times. V is TRBV4-1 and J is TRBJ2-1; 8 bases align to TRBD2. V lost 0 bases, J lost 4 bases, and 11 bases stayed unmatched. Germline V gene sequence: CDR1 MGHRA, CDR2 YSYEKL. The CDR3 sequence is 18 residues long. CDR3 DNA sequence: TGCGCCAGCAGCCAAGAAGGACGGGAGGGAGGGCCTTACAATGAGCAGTTCTTC. This sequence encodes CASSQEGREGGPYNEQFF.

This clonotype was observed at least ten times. The chain carries TRBV7-8 and TRBJ2-7; maybe TRBD1 (5 bases). CDR1 and CDR2 (germline): SGHVS, FQNEAQ. CDR3 length equals 15 residues. With 1 base removed from V and 4 bases from J, the gap between germline ends came to 14 bases. The CDR3 DNA sequence: TGTGCCAGCAGCTTAGTGGGGCAGGGTGAATACGAGCAGTACTTC. It specifies CASSLVGQGEYEQYF.

The table lists this clonotype with a count of one. A much more abundant neighbour one base away suggests this may be a read error. The V and J genes are TRBV20-1 and TRBJ2-1, with a tentative D call TRBD1 (5 bases). Deletions cut 5 bases from V and 10 bases from J, with 12 bases between. The CDR3 has 11 residues. CDR1 DFQATT and CDR2 SNEGSKA come from the germline V gene (reference sequence). CDR3 sequence (DNA): TGCAGTGCTTTTGACAGATACGAGCAGTTCTTC. Amino acid sequence: CSAFDRYEQFF.

This clonotype was recorded many times. The rearrangement uses TRBV12-5 and TRBJ2-3; weak D call: TRBD2 (5 bases). Deletions cut 0 bases from V and 4 bases from J, with 11 bases between. This CDR3 region has 15 residues. Germline V CDR1 and CDR2: LGHNT, FRNRAP. Written as DNA, the CDR3 is TGTGCTAGTGGTTTGGTTATAGCGACGGCAGATACGCAGTATTTT. Encoded protein: CASGLVIATADTQYF.

This clonotype was recorded many times. V usage is TRBV6-9 and J usage is TRBJ1-2; TRBD1 agrees at 8 bases. CDR1 is MNHGY and CDR2 is SVAAGI in the germline V gene. With 3 bases clipped from V and 6 bases from J, the junction kept 6 bases outside the gene matches. This CDR3 is built from 14 residues. In nucleotides, the CDR3 is TGTGCCAGCAGTTACTCTTCCAGGGGGCATGGCTACACCTTC. Translated, it gives CASSYSSRGHGYTF.

This clonotype was seen many times. The CDR3: CASSFSQGGAYEQYF. CDR3 in DNA: TGTGCCAGCAGTTTCTCCCAGGGGGGAGCCTACGAGCAGTACTTC. The V and J genes are TRBV27 and TRBJ2-7; D is possibly TRBD1 (7 bases). The germline V and J ends were trimmed by 3 bases and 2 bases, with 14 bases remaining between them. The CDR3 has 15 amino acids. Looked up from germline, CDR1 is MNHEY and CDR2 is SMNVEV (reference sequence).

This clonotype has only a few counts. V usage is TRBV10-3 and J usage is TRBJ2-1; TRBD2 matches at 8 bases. From germline, CDR1 is ENHRY and CDR2 SYGVKD. The J segment lost 1 base and the V segment lost 8 bases, leaving 7 bases of the junction unmatched. This CDR3 comprises 15 residues. CDR3 sequence (DNA): TGTGCCATCCGAGACACGGGAGGGTCCTACAATGAGCAGTTCTTC. It encodes CAIRDTGGSYNEQFF.